This T cell receptor beta chain stems from a study of control samples from healthy donors and cancer patients. CDR3 length: 15 amino acids. V was pared by 1 base and J by 2 bases, with 1 base of the junction left unmatched. Germline V gives CDR1 SGHRS, CDR2 YFSETQ. This clone was seen a handful of times. The assay was immunoSEQ multiplex PCR, and TCRdb's table has in-frame clones only and misses some. The sample shows 90,000 or so clones, approximately 91% of them seen only once. The chain recombines TRBV5-1 with TRBJ1-3, with 9 bases that match TRBD1. Sequenced: PBMCs. The receptor comes from a woman between 50 and 59 years old with colorectal cancer. The CDR3 is CASSLRTGAGNTIYF. The CDR3 coding sequence is TGCGCCAGCAGCTTGCGGACAGGGGCTGGAAACACCATATATTTT.